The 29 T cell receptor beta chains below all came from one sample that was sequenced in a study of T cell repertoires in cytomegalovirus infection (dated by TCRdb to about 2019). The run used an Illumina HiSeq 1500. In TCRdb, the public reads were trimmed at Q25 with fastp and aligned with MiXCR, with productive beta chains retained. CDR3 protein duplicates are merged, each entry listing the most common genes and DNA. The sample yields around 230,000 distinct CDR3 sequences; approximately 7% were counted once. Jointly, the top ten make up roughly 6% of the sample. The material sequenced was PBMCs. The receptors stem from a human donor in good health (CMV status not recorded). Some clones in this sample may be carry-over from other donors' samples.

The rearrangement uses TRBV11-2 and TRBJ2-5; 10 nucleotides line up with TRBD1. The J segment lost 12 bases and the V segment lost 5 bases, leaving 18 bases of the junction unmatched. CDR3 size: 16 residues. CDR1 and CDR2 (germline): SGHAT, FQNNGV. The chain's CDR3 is CASSQPLRQGARTEYF. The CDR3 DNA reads TGTGCCAGCAGCCAACCATTACGACAGGGGGCGAGGACGGAGTACTTC.

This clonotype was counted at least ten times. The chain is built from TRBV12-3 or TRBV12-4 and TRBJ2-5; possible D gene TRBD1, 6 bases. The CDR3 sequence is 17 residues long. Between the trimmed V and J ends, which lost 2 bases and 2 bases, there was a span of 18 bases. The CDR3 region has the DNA TGTGCCAGCAGTTTAACGATGACGGACAGACTACAAGAGACCCAGTACTTC. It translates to CASSLTMTDRLQETQYF.

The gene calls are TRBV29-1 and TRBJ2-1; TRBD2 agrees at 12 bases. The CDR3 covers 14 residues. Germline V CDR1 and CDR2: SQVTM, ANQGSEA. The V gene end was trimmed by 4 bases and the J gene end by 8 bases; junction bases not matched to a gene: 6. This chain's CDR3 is CSVAPSGGAYEQFF. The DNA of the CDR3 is TGCAGCGTTGCGCCTAGCGGGGGGGCCTATGAGCAGTTCTTC.

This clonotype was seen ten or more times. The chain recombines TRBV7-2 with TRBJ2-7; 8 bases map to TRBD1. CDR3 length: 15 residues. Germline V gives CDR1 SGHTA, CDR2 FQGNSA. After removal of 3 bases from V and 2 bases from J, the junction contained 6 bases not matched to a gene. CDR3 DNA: TGTGCCAGCAGCTTCCTGACAGGGGACACCTACGAGCAGTACTTC. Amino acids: CASSFLTGDTYEQYF.

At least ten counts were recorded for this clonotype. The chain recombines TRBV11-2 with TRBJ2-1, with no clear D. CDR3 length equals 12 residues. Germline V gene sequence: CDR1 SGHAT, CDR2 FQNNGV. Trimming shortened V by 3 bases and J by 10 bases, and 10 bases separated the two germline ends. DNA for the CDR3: TGTGCCAGCAGCTTTTCAGAAAGGGAGCAGTTCTTC. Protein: CASSFSEREQFF.

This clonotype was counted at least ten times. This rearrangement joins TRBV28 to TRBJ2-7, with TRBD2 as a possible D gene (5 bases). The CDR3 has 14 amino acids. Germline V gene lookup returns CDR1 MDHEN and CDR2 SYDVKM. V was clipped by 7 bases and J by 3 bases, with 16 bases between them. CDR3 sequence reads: CASTPTQLDYEQYF. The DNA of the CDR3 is TGTGCCAGCACTCCCACCCAACTAGACTACGAGCAGTACTTC. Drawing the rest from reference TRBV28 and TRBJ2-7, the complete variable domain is DVKVTQSSRYLVKRTGEKVFLECVQDMDHENMFWYRQDPGLGLRLIYFSYDVKMKEKGDIPEGYSVSREKKERFSLILESASTNQTSMYLCASTPTQLDYEQYFGPGTRLTVT.

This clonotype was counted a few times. The CDR3 here is CASSPYTGTGGIEQYF. CDR3 DNA: TGTGCCAGCAGTCCTTACACGGGGACAGGCGGGATCGAGCAGTACTTC. The V call is TRBV27, the J call TRBJ2-7; 8 bases align to TRBD1. J lost 6 bases, V lost 5 bases, and 15 bases had no gene match. The CDR3 covers 16 residues. The germline V gene encodes CDR1 MNHEY and CDR2 SMNVEV (reference sequence).

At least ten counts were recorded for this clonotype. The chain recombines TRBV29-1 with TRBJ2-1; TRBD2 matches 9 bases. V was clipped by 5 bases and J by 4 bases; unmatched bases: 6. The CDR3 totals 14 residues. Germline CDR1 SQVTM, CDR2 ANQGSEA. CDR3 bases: TGCAGCGTTCCGGGACTAGCTGTGTACAATGAGCAGTTCTTC. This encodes CSVPGLAVYNEQFF.

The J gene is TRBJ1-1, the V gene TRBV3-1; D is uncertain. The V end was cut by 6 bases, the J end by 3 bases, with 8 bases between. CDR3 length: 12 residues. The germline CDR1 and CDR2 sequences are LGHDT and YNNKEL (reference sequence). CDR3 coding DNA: TGTGCCAGCAGGGACCGCTACACTGAAGCTTTCTTT. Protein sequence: CASRDRYTEAFF.

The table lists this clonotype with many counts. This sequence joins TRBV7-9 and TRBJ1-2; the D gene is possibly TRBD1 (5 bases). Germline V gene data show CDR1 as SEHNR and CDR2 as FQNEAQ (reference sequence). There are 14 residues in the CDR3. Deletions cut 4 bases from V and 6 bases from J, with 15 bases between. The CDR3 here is CASSSRQIRDGYTF. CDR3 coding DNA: TGTGCCAGCAGCTCCAGACAGATCCGCGATGGCTACACCTTC.

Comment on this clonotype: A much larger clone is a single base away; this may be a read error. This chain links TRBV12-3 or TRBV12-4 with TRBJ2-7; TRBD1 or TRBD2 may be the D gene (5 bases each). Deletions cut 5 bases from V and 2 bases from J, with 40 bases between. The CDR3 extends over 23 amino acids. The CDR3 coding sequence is TGTGCCAGCAGTGTGGAACTCTGGGACGCTTTAATGAGTCTTGACACCCTACCCTACGAGCAGTACTTC. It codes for CASSVELWDALMSLDTLPYEQYF.

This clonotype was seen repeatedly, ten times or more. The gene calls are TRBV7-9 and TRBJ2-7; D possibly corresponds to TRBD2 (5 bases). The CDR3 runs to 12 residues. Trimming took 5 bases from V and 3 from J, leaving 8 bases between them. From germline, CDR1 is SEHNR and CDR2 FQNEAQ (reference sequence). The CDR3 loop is CASSLDYYEQYF. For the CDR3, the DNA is TGTGCCAGCAGCCTAGACTACTACGAGCAGTACTTC.

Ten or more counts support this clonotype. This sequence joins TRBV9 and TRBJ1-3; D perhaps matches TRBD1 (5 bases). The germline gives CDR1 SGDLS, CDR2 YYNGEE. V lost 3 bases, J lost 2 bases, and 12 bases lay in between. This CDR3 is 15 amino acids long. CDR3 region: CASSGGHSAGNTIYF. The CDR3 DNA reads TGTGCCAGCAGCGGAGGACATTCGGCTGGAAACACCATATATTTT.

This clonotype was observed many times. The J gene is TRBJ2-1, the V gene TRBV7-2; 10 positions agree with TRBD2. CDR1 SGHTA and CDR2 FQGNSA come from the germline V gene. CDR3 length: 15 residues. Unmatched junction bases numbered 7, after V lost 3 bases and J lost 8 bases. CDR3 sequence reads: CASSFKGLATHEQFF. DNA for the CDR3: TGTGCCAGCAGCTTTAAGGGACTAGCGACCCATGAGCAGTTCTTC.

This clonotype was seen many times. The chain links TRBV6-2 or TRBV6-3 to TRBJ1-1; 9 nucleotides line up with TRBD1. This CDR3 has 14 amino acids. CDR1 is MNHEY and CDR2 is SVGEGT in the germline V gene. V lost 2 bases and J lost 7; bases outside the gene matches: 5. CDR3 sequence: CASSYTTGGGEAFF. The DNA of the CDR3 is TGTGCCAGCAGTTACACGACAGGGGGAGGTGAAGCTTTCTTT.

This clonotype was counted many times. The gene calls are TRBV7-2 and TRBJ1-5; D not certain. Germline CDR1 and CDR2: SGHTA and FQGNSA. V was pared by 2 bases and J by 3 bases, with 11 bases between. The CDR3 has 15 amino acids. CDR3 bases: TGTGCCAGCAGCTTATACCCTGGATTCAATCAGCCCCAGCATTTT. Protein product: CASSLYPGFNQPQHF.

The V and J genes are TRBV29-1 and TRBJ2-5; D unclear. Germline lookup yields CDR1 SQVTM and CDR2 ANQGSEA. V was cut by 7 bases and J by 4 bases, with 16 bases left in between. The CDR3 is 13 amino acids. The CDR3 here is CSATLVVGETQYF. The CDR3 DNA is TGCAGCGCGACCCTGGTGGTAGGAGAGACCCAGTACTTC.

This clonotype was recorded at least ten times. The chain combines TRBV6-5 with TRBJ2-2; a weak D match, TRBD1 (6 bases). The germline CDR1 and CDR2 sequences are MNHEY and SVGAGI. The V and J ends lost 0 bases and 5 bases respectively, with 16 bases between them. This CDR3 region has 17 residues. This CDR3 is CASSYSMAGARTGELFF. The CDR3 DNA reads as TGTGCCAGCAGTTACTCGATGGCAGGGGCGCGAACCGGGGAGCTGTTTTTT.

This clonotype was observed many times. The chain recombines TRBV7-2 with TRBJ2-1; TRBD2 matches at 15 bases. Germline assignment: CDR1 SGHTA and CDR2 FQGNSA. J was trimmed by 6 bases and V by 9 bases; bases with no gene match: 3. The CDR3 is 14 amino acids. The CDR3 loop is CASRTSGGANEQFF. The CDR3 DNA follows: TGTGCCAGTAGGACTAGCGGGGGGGCCAATGAGCAGTTCTTC. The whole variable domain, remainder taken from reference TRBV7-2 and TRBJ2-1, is GAGVSQSPSNKVTEKGKDVELRCDPISGHTALYWYRQSLGQGLEFLIYFQGNSAPDKSGLPSDRFSAERTGGSVSTLTIQRTQQEDSAVYLCASRTSGGANEQFFGPGTRLTVL.

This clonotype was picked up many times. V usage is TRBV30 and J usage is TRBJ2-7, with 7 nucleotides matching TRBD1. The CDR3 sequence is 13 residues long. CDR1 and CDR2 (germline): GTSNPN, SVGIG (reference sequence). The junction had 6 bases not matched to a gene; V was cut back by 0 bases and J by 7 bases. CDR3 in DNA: TGTGCCTGGAGTGTAGCACAGGGGCAAGAGCAGTACTTC. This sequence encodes CAWSVAQGQEQYF.

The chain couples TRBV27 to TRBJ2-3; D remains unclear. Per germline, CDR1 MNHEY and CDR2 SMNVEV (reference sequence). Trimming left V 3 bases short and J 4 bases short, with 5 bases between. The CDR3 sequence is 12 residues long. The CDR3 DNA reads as TGTGCCAGCAGTTTCACGCCAGATACGCAGTATTTT. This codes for CASSFTPDTQYF.

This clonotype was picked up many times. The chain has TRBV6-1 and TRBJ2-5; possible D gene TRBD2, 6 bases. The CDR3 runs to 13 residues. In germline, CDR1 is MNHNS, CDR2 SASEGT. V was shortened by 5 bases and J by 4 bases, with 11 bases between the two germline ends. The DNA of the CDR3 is TGTGCCAGCAGTCAGGGACTTAGAGAGACCCAGTACTTC. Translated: CASSQGLRETQYF.

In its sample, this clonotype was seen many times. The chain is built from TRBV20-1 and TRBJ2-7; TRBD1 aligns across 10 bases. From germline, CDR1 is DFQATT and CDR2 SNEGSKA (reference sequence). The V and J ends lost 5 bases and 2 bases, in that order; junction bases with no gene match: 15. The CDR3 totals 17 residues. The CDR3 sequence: CSAPGTGAAGSPYEQYF. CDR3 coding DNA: TGCAGTGCTCCCGGGACAGGGGCCGCTGGGTCCCCCTACGAGCAGTACTTC.

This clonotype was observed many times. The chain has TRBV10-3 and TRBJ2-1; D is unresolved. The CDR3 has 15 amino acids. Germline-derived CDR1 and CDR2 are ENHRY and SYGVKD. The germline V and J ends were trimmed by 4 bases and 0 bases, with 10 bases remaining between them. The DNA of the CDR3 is TGTGCCATCAGTGCCCTATATAGCTCCTACAATGAGCAGTTCTTC. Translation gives CAISALYSSYNEQFF.

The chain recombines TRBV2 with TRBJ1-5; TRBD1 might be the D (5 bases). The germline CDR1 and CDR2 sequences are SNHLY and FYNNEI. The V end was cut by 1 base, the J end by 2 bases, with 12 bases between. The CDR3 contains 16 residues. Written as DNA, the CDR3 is TGTGCCAGCAGTGAAGATCGGGGGGGACGCAATCAGCCCCAGCATTTT. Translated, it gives CASSEDRGGRNQPQHF.

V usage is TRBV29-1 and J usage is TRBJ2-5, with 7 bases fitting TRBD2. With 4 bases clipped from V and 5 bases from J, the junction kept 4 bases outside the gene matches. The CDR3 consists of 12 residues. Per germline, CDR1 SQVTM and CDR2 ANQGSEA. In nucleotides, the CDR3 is TGCAGCGTTGTAGGACTAGAGGAGACCCAGTACTTC. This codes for CSVVGLEETQYF.

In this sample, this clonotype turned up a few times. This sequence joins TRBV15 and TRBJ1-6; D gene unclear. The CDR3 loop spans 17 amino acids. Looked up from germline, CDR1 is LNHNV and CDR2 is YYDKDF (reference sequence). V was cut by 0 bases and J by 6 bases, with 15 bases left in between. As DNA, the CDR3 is TGTGCCACCAGCAGAGATCGGCCGGGATCGGGTAATTCACCCCTCCACTTT. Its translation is CATSRDRPGSGNSPLHF.

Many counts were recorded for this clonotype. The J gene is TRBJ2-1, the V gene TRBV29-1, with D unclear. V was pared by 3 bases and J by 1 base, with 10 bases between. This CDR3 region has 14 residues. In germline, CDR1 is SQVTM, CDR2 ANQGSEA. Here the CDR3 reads CSVEGGDSYNEQFF. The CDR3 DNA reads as TGCAGCGTTGAGGGTGGGGATTCCTACAATGAGCAGTTCTTC.

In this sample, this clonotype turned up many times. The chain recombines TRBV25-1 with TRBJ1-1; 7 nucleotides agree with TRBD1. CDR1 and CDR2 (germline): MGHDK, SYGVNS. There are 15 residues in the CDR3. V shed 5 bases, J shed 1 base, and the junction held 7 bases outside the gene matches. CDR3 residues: CASSPQGQTNTEAFF. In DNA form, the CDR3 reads TGTGCCAGCAGTCCACAGGGACAGACGAACACTGAAGCTTTCTTT.